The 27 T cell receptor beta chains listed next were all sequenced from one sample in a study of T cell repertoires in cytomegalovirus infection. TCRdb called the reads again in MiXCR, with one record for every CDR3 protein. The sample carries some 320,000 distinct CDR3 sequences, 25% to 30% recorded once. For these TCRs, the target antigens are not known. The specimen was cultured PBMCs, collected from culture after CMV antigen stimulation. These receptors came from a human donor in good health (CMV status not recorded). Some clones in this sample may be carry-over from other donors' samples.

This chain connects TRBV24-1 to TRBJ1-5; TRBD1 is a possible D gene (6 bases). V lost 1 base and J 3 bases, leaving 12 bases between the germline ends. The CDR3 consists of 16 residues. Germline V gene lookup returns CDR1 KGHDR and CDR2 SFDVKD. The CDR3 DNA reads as TGTGCCACCAGTGATTTTACCAGGGGTGCCAATCAGCCCCAGCATTTT. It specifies CATSDFTRGANQPQHF.

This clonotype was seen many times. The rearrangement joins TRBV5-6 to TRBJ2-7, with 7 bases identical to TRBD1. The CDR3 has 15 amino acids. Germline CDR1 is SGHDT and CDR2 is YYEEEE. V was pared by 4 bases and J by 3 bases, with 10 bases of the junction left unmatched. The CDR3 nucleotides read TGTGCCAGCAGCGCCGGCTTGACAGGGTACTACGAGCAGTACTTC. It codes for CASSAGLTGYYEQYF.

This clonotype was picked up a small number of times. This CDR3 reads CASTPRGNQPQHF. CDR3 nucleotides: TGTGCCAGCACCCCCCGCGGCAATCAGCCCCAGCATTTT. The genes are TRBV7-7 and TRBJ1-5; D call uncertain. The germline V and J ends were trimmed by 7 bases and 2 bases, with 9 bases remaining between them. CDR1 SSHAT and CDR2 FNYEAQ come from the germline V gene (reference sequence). The length of the CDR3 is 13 residues.

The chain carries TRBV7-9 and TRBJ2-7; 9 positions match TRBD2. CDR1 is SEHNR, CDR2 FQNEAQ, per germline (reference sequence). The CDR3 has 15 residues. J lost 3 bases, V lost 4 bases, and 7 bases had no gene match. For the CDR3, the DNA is TGTGCCAGCAGCTCTGCCGGGACTAGCCGCTACGAGCAGTACTTC. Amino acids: CASSSAGTSRYEQYF.

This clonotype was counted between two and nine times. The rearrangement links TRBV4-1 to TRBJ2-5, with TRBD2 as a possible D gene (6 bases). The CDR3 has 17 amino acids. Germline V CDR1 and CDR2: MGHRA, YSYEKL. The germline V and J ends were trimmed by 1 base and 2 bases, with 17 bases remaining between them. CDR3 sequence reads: CASSQGGGSHRQETQYF. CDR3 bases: TGCGCCAGCAGCCAAGGGGGAGGCAGCCACCGGCAAGAGACCCAGTACTTC.

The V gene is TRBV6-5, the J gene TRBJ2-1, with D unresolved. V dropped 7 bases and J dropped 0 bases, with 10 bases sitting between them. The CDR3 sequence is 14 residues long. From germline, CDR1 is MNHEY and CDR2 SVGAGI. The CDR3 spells CASTRSISYNEQFF. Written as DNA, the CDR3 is TGTGCCAGCACCAGGTCGATCTCCTACAATGAGCAGTTCTTC.

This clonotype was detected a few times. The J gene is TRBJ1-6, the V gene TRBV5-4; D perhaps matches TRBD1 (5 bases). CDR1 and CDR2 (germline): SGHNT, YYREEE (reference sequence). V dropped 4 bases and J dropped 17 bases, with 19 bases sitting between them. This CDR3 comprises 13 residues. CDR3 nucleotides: TGTGCCAGCAGCACATCGCCGACAGAAGGGGTCCACTTT. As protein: CASSTSPTEGVHF.

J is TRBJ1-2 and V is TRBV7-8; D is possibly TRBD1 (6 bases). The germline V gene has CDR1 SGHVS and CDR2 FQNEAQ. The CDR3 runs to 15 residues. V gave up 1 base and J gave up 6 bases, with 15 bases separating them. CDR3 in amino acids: CASSLESRGLDGYTF. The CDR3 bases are TGTGCCAGCAGCTTAGAAAGCAGGGGTTTGGATGGCTACACCTTC.

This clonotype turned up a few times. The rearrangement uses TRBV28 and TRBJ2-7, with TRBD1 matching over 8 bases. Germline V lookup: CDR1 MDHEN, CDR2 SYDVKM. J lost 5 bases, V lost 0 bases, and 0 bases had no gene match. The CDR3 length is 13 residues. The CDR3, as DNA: TGTGCCAGCAGTTTATGGGGACAGGACGAGCAGTACTTC. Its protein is CASSLWGQDEQYF.

The CDR3 DNA reads TGTGCCAGCAGCGCTGGGGAATCAGGGTGGTCGACCGGGGAGCTGTTTTTT. This encodes CASSAGESGWSTGELFF. The chain combines TRBV7-6 with TRBJ2-2; D might be TRBD1 (5 bases). CDR3 size: 17 residues. V lost 5 bases to trimming and J lost 5 bases, with 21 bases between them. Germline-derived CDR1 and CDR2 are SGHVS and FNYEAQ.

In DNA form, the CDR3 reads TGTGCCAGCAGGGGTTCCGTTGGCTACACCTTC. It yields the protein CASRGSVGYTF. This chain joins TRBV12-3 or TRBV12-4 and TRBJ1-2; D unresolved. The ends were cut back, 6 bases at V and 7 bases at J, with 9 bases in the middle. The CDR3 sequence is 11 residues long.

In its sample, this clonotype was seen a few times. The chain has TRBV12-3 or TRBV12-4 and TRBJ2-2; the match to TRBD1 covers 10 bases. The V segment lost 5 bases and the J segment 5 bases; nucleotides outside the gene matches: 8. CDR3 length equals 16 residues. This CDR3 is CASSLDRGLWTGELFF. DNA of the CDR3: TGTGCCAGCAGTCTAGACAGGGGGCTCTGGACCGGGGAGCTGTTTTTT.

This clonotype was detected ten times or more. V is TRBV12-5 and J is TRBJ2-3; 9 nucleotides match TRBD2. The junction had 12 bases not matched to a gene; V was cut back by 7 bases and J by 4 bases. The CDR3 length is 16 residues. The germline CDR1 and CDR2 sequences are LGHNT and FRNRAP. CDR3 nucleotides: TGTGCTAGTGCCCCCGGGACTAGCTTCGGGGCAGATACGCAGTATTTT. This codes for CASAPGTSFGADTQYF.

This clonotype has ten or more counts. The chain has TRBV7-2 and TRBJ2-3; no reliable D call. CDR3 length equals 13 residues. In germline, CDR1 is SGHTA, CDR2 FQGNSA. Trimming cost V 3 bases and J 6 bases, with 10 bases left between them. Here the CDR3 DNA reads TGTGCCAGCAGCTTCGTTACTCGTGATACGCAGTATTTT. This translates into CASSFVTRDTQYF.

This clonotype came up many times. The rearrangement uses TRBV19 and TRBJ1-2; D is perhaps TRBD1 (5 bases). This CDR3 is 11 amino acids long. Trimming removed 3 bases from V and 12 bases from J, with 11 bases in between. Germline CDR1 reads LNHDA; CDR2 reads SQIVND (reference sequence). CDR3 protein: CASSIGRDDTF. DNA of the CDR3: TGTGCCAGTAGTATCGGCAGGGACGACACCTTC.

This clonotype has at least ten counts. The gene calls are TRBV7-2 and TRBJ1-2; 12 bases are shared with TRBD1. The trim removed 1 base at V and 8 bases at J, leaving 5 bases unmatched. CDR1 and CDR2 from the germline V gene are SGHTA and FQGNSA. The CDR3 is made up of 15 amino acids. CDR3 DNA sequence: TGTGCCAGCAGCTTAGTGGGGACAGGGGGCGCCGGCTACACCTTC. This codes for CASSLVGTGGAGYTF.

The CDR3 DNA reads as TGTGCCAGCAGTCTCGACTGGACGGAGTATGGCTACACCTTC. Translation: CASSLDWTEYGYTF. The chain combines TRBV6-1 with TRBJ1-2; D is unclear. V dropped 5 bases and J dropped 5 bases, with 15 bases sitting between them. CDR1 is MNHNS, CDR2 SASEGT, per germline. The CDR3 is 14 residues long.

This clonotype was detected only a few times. The chain's CDR3 is CASSRITRESNQPQHF. CDR3 bases: TGTGCCAGCAGCCGAATTACAAGGGAGAGCAATCAGCCCCAGCATTTT. The chain recombines TRBV7-6 with TRBJ1-5, with D unclear. V dropped 5 bases and J dropped 1 base, with 15 bases sitting between them. This CDR3 spans 16 amino acids. CDR1 and CDR2 from the germline V gene are SGHVS and FNYEAQ.

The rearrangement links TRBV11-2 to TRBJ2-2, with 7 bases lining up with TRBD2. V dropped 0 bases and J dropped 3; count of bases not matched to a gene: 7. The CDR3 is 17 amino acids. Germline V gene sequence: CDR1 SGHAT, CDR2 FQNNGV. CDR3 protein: CASSLDLGRADTGELFF. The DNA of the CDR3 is TGTGCCAGCAGCTTAGATCTAGGGAGGGCTGACACCGGGGAGCTGTTTTTT.

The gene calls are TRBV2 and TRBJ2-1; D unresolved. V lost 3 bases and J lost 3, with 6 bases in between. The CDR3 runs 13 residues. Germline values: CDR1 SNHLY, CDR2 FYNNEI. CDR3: CASSESSYNEQFF. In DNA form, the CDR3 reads TGTGCCAGCAGTGAGAGCAGCTACAATGAGCAGTTCTTC.

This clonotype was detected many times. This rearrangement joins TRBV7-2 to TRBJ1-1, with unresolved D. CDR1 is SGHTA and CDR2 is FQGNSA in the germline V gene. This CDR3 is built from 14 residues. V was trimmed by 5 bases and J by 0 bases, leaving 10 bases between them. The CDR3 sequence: CASSPGLLNTEAFF. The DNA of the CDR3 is TGTGCCAGCAGCCCTGGACTGCTGAACACTGAAGCTTTCTTT. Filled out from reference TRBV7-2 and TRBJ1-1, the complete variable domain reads GAGVSQSPSNKVTEKGKDVELRCDPISGHTALYWYRQSLGQGLEFLIYFQGNSAPDKSGLPSDRFSAERTGGSVSTLTIQRTQQEDSAVYLCASSPGLLNTEAFFGQGTRLTVV.

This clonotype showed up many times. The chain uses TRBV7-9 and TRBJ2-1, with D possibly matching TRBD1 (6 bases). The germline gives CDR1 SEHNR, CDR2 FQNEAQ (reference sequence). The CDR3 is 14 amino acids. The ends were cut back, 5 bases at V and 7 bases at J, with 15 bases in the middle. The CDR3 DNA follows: TGTGCCAGCAGCACCCAGGGGTCCGGGAATGAGCAGTTCTTC. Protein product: CASSTQGSGNEQFF.

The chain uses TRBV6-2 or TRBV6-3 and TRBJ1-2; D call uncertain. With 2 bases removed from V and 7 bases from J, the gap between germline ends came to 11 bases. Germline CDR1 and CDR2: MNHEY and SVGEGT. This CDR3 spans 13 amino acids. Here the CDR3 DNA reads TGTGCCAGCAGTTACAGGCCAGCCTCTGGCTACACCTTC. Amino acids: CASSYRPASGYTF.

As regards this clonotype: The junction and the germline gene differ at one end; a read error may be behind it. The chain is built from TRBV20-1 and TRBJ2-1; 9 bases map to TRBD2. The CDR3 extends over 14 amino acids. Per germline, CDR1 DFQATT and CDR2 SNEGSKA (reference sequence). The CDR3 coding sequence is TGCAGTGCTACCAGCGGGGGGACCTACAATGAGCAGCTCTTC. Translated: CSATSGGTYNEQLF.

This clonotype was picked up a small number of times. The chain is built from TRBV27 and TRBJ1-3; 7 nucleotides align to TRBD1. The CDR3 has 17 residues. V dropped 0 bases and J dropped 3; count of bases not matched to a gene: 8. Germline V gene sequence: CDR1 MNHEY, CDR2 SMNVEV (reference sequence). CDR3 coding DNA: TGTGCCAGCAGTTTATCACCGGACAGGCGGGATGGAAACACCATATATTTT. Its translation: CASSLSPDRRDGNTIYF.

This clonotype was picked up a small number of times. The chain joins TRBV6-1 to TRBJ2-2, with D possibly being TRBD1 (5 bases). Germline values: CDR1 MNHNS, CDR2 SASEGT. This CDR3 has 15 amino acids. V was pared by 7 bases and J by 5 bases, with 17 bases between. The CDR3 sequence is CASIKGAGLTGELFF. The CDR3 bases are TGTGCCAGCATTAAAGGGGCAGGGCTTACCGGGGAGCTGTTTTTT.

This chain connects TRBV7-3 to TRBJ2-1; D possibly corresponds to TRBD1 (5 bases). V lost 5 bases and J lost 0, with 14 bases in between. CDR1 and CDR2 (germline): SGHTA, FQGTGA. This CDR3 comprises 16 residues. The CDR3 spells CASSLRTQSSYNEQFF. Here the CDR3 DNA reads TGTGCCAGCAGCCTGAGGACACAAAGCTCCTACAATGAGCAGTTCTTC.